A selection of T cell receptor beta chains follows, all from one sample in a study of blood T cell repertoires in COVID-19. TCRdb's table, derived via immunoSEQ multiplex PCR, lists solely in-frame clones and lacks some. The table has 170,000 or so clones, roughly 80% seen once; the top ten hold about 1.5%. The sample consisted of peripheral blood. Source of these receptors: a human donor in a cohort sampled during active COVID-19. Each CDR3 is given with its conserved first and last residue.

CDR3 protein,V gene
CASSFKDRNTEAFF,TRBV27
CASSSGRGLAGGTGELFF,TRBV27
CASSPLTGVESPLHF,TRBV7-2
CASSPQGAFNSPLHF,TRBV28
CASSLAGTGGYGYTF,TRBV5-1
CASSPGTGRKKLFF,TRBV7-2
CASSSFTSGTGNEQFF,TRBV5-1
CASSSGLAEGETQYF,TRBV5-4
CASKRKIGNQPQHF,TRBV2
CASSQSSPVQGEQYF,TRBV3-1/TRBV3-2
CASSLAGLSTDTQYF,TRBV27
CASSPGTGESNEQFF,TRBV6-2/TRBV6-3
CASSPSGSYEQYF,TRBV2
CASSLGGNAGNTIYF,TRBV28
CASSLYLAGGPREQYF,TRBV7-2
CASSQSPGQGSYEQYF,TRBV4-1
CSVAGSNQPQHF,TRBV29-1
CASSKGSLGYEQYF,TRBV10-2
CASRSGLLGYNEQFF,TRBV19
CASSPNSGTSGEQYF,TRBV7-9
CASSFTTSYEQYF,TRBV11-3
CASSITTPSGSYEQYF,TRBV19
CASSPSPGQRYEQYF,TRBV7-9
CASSLRGLGEKLFF,TRBV3-1/TRBV3-2
CASSPGQTNTEAFF,TRBV6-2/TRBV6-3
CASSQDRGLAGGLGEQYF,TRBV4-3
CASSLTGPPYEQYF,TRBV5-1
CAIRGDGGLSYEQYF,TRBV10-3
CASSPTSGGPYEQYF,TRBV10-2
CASSFTFTSGTYYEQYF,TRBV7-2
CASPLIPGQGGSPLHF,TRBV10-1
CASGTVFYSNQPQHF,TRBV19
CASSPETRTGPRRHYEQYF,TRBV7-2
CASSQEGRTNEKLFF,TRBV4-2
CASSPRDRGAYGYTF,TRBV25-1
CASNLAGGEQYF,TRBV27